This T cell receptor beta chain was sequenced during a study of neurological immune-mediated disorders. Study-wide points: In HTLV-1-associated myelopathy, TCR clonal expansion was greatest, and in multiple sclerosis it was least, below healthy controls. Private repertoires in all groups were suggested by the absence of shared CDR3 amino acid sequences among expanded clones across subjects.

Germline V gene sequence: CDR1 DFQATT, CDR2 SNEGSKA (reference sequence). This CDR3 region has 13 residues. V lost 1 base and J lost 10, with 13 bases in between. Synthesis of cDNA was performed by 5'RACE using 10-nucleotide random UMIs. TCRdb ran MiXCR on the 5' RACE reads and lists one entry per CDR3 protein. The data hold tens of thousands of distinct CDR3 sequences, with about 12% observed a single time. This clonotype was counted ten times or more. Its target is unknown. The time point is: technical triplicate 1. The cells used in sorted libraries, CD4+ or CD8+ T cells, numbered about a million. Material: CD4+ T cells from blood. The TCR comes from a female donor with HTLV-1-associated myelopathy (HAM/TSP). This chain links TRBV20-1 with TRBJ1-4; D may be TRBD1 (6 bases). The CDR3 DNA is TGCAGTGCTAGAGTTAGGAAGGGGGGAAAACTGTTTTTT. It encodes CSARVRKGGKLFF.